The clone carrying this T cell receptor beta chain was observed a handful of times. Its antigen is undetermined. A sample-barcoded 5' primer and a J-beta primer mix were used in a second PCR of roughly 6 to 12 cycles. A template-switch adaptor with 12 random nucleotides tagged each cDNA molecule. TCRdb reprocessed the 5' RACE reads via MiXCR and lists one record per CDR3 protein. The top ten hold 23% of the sample, which has 1.8 million or so distinct CDR3 sequences, about two fifths seen once. The record originates from a study of blood T cells in healthy people across ages. Study-wide context: The template switching approach captured approximately one barcoded beta molecule for every two T cells.

The CDR3 length is 16 residues. From germline, CDR1 is MNHEY and CDR2 SVGEGT. Deletions cut 7 bases from V and 1 base from J, with 19 bases between. Study conclusions and caveats: It was found that TCR beta diversity correlated strongly with the percentage of naive T cells.

They isolated at least 7 million PBMCs from each sample. The clonotype comes from a human donor in good health. Sequencing used blood. The genes are TRBV6-2 or TRBV6-3 and TRBJ1-1; D might be TRBD1 (5 bases). The CDR3 sequence: CASKTRAYPRNTEAFF. CDR3 nucleotides: TGTGCCAGCAAAACCAGGGCCTACCCTAGGAACACTGAAGCTTTCTTT.